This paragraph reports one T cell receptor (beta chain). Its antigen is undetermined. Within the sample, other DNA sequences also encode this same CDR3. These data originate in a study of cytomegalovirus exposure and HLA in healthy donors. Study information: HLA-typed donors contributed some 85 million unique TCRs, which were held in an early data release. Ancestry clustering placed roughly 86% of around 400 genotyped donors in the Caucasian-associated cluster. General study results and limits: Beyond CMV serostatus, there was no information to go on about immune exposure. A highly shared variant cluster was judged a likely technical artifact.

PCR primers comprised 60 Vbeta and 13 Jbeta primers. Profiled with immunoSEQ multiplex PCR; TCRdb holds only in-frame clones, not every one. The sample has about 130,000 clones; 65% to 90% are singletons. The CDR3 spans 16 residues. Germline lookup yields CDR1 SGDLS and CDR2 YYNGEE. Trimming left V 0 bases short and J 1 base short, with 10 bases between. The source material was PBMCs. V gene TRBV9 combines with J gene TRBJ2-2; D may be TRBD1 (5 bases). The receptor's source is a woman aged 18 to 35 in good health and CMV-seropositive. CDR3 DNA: TGTGCCAGCAGCGTAGGTCAGGGCGGGAACACCGGGGAGCTGTTTTTT. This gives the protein CASSVGQGGNTGELFF.